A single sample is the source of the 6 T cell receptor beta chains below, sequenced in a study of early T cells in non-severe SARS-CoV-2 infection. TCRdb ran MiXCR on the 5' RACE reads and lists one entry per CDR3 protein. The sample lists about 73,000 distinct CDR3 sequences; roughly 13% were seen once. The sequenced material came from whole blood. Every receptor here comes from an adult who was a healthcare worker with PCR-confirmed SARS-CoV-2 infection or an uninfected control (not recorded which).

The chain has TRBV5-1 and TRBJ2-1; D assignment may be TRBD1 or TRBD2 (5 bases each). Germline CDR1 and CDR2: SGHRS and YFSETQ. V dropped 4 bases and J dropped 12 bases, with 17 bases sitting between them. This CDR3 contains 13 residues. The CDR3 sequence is CASSPRGERVQFF. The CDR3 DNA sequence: TGCGCCAGCAGCCCGAGGGGAGAGCGCGTGCAGTTCTTC.

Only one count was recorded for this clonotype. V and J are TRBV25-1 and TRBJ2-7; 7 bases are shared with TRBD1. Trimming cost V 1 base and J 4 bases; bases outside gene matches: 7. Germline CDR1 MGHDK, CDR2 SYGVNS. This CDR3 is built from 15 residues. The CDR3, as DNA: TGTGCCAGCAGTGAATTAGGGGACAGTATTTACGAGCAGTACTTC. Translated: CASSELGDSIYEQYF.

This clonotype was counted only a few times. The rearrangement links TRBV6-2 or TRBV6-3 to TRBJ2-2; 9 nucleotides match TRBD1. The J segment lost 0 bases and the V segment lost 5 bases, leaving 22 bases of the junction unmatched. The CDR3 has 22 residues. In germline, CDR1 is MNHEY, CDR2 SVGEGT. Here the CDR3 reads CASSVGQGNLAYAIPNTGELFF. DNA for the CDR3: TGTGCCAGCAGTGTGGGACAGGGCAACCTCGCCTATGCTATTCCGAACACCGGGGAGCTGTTTTTT.

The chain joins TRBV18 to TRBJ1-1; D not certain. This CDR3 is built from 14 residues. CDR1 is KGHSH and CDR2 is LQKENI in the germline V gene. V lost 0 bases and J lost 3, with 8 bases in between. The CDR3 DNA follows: TGTGCCAGCTCACCACCGACCCAGCACACTGAAGCTTTCTTT. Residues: CASSPPTQHTEAFF.

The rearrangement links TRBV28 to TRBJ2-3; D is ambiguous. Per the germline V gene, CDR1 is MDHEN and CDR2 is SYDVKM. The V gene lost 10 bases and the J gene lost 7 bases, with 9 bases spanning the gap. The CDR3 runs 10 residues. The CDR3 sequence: CATRFNTQYF. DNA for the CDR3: TGTGCCACCCGTTTTAATACGCAGTATTTT.

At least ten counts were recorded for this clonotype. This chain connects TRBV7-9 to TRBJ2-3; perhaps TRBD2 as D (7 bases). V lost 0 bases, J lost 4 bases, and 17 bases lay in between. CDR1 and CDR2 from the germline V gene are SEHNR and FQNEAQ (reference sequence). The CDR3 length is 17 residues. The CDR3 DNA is TGTGCCAGCAGCTTAGCGGGGGGGCCAATATTGGCAGATACGCAGTATTTT. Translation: CASSLAGGPILADTQYF. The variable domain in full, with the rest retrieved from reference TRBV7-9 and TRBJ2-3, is DTGVSQNPRHKITKRGQNVTFRCDPISEHNRLYWYRQTLGQGPEFLTYFQNEAQLEKSRLLSDRFSAERPKGSFSTLEIQRTEQGDSAMYLCASSLAGGPILADTQYFGPGTRLTVL.